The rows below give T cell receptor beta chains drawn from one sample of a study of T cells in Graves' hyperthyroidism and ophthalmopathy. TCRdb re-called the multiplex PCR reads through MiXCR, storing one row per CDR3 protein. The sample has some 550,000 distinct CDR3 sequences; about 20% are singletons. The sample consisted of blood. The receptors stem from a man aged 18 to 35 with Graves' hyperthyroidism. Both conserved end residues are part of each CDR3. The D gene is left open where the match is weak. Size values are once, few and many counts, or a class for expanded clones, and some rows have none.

cdr3_aa: CASSQYYGTNSNQPQHF
cdr3_nt: TGCGCCAGCAGCCAGTATTACGGGACAAATAGCAATCAGCCCCAGCATTTT
clone_size: few
j_call: TRBJ1-5
d_call: -
v_call: TRBV4-1

cdr3_aa: CASSPNGLAGGTQYF
cdr3_nt: TGTGCCAGCAGTCCCAACGGGCTAGCGGGTGGGACCCAGTACTTC
clone_size: many
j_call: TRBJ2-5
d_call: TRBD2
v_call: TRBV27

cdr3_aa: CAWSPVYQETQYF
cdr3_nt: TGTGCCTGGAGTCCGGTGTACCAAGAGACCCAGTACTTC
clone_size: -
j_call: TRBJ2-5
d_call: -
v_call: TRBV30

cdr3_aa: CASSFRRQGINQPQHF
cdr3_nt: TGTGCCAGCAGCTTCCGTAGACAGGGGATCAATCAGCCCCAGCATTTT
clone_size: -
j_call: TRBJ1-5
d_call: TRBD1
v_call: TRBV5-6

cdr3_aa: CASSPLGSYEQYF
cdr3_nt: TGCGCCAGCAGCCCGCTGGGCTCCTACGAGCAGTACTTC
clone_size: many
j_call: TRBJ2-7
d_call: -
v_call: TRBV5-1

cdr3_aa: CASRRTGESYEQYF
cdr3_nt: TGTGCCAGCAGACGGACAGGGGAAAGCTACGAGCAGTACTTC
clone_size: many
j_call: TRBJ2-7
d_call: TRBD1
v_call: TRBV12-3/TRBV12-4

cdr3_aa: CASSIQGYDSPLHF
cdr3_nt: TGTGCCAGCAGTATACAGGGATACGATTCACCCCTCCACTTT
clone_size: many
j_call: TRBJ1-6
d_call: -
v_call: TRBV27

cdr3_aa: CSANGQGVYNSPLHF
cdr3_nt: TGCAGTGCTAACGGACAGGGGGTCTATAATTCACCCCTCCACTTT
clone_size: many
j_call: TRBJ1-6
d_call: TRBD1
v_call: TRBV20-1

cdr3_aa: CASSEGQGIETQYF
cdr3_nt: TGTGCCAGCAGTGAGGGACAGGGGATCGAGACCCAGTACTTC
clone_size: many
j_call: TRBJ2-5
d_call: TRBD1
v_call: TRBV2

cdr3_aa: CASSEGAGFAYQPQHF
cdr3_nt: TGTGCCAGCAGTGAAGGGGCAGGGTTTGCCTATCAGCCCCAGCATTTT
clone_size: many
j_call: TRBJ1-5
d_call: -
v_call: TRBV6-1

cdr3_aa: CASTLGQNYEQYF
cdr3_nt: TGTGCCAGCACGCTAGGACAGAACTACGAGCAGTACTTC
clone_size: many
j_call: TRBJ2-7
d_call: -
v_call: TRBV28

cdr3_aa: CASRPTSGGLYNEQFF
cdr3_nt: TGTGCCAGCAGGCCCACTAGCGGGGGTCTCTACAATGAGCAGTTCTTC
clone_size: few
j_call: TRBJ2-1
d_call: TRBD2
v_call: TRBV6-2/TRBV6-3

cdr3_aa: CASFGPTSPVHYGYTF
cdr3_nt: TGTGCCAGCTTCGGTCCGACGAGCCCTGTACACTATGGCTACACCTTC
clone_size: -
j_call: TRBJ1-2
d_call: -
v_call: TRBV28

cdr3_aa: CASSPKGQNNSPLHF
cdr3_nt: TGTGCCAGCAGCCCTAAAGGACAGAACAATTCACCCCTCCACTTT
clone_size: many
j_call: TRBJ1-6
d_call: -
v_call: TRBV7-3

cdr3_aa: CASSRLAEQETQYF
cdr3_nt: TGCGCCAGCAGCCGACTAGCGGAACAAGAGACCCAGTACTTC
clone_size: many
j_call: TRBJ2-5
d_call: TRBD2
v_call: TRBV5-1

cdr3_aa: CASRTGVSYGYTF
cdr3_nt: TGTGCCAGCAGAACAGGGGTCAGCTATGGCTACACCTTC
clone_size: -
j_call: TRBJ1-2
d_call: TRBD1
v_call: TRBV28

cdr3_aa: CASSGTSGGNTGELFF
cdr3_nt: TGTGCCAGCAGCGGAACTAGCGGGGGGAACACCGGGGAGCTGTTTTTT
clone_size: many
j_call: TRBJ2-2
d_call: TRBD2
v_call: TRBV9

cdr3_aa: CSARPTGTQSGELFF
cdr3_nt: TGCAGTGCTAGACCAACCGGGACACAATCCGGGGAGCTGTTTTTT
clone_size: many
j_call: TRBJ2-2
d_call: -
v_call: TRBV20-1

cdr3_aa: CASSFRVRDTEAFF
cdr3_nt: TGTGCCAGCAGTTTCAGGGTGAGGGACACTGAAGCTTTCTTT
clone_size: many
j_call: TRBJ1-1
d_call: -
v_call: TRBV28

cdr3_aa: CAWGQDRGQSEAFF
cdr3_nt: TGTGCCTGGGGTCAAGACAGGGGACAGAGTGAAGCTTTCTTT
clone_size: many
j_call: TRBJ1-1
d_call: TRBD1
v_call: TRBV30

cdr3_aa: CASSSNMNTEAFF
cdr3_nt: TGCGCCAGCAGCTCCAACATGAACACTGAAGCTTTCTTT
clone_size: many
j_call: TRBJ1-1
d_call: -
v_call: TRBV5-1

cdr3_aa: CASSLRAWLGYTF
cdr3_nt: TGTGCCAGCAGTTTAAGGGCCTGGCTGGGCTACACCTTC
clone_size: -
j_call: TRBJ1-2
d_call: -
v_call: TRBV6-5

cdr3_aa: CASSQTGAPQETQYF
cdr3_nt: TGCGCCAGCAGCCAAACCGGGGCGCCCCAAGAGACCCAGTACTTC
clone_size: many
j_call: TRBJ2-5
d_call: -
v_call: TRBV4-1

cdr3_aa: CASRAGLFYEQYF
cdr3_nt: TGTGCCAGCAGGGCCGGACTTTTCTACGAGCAGTACTTC
clone_size: many
j_call: TRBJ2-7
d_call: -
v_call: TRBV6-1

cdr3_aa: CASSVDSRTSSYEQYF
cdr3_nt: TGTGCCAGCAGCGTAGATTCCAGGACGAGCTCCTACGAGCAGTACTTC
clone_size: many
j_call: TRBJ2-7
d_call: -
v_call: TRBV9

cdr3_aa: CASSDGYRRNTEAFF
cdr3_nt: TGTGCCAGCTCTGACGGTTACCGGAGGAACACTGAAGCTTTCTTT
clone_size: many
j_call: TRBJ1-1
d_call: -
v_call: TRBV6-1

cdr3_aa: CATSRDRGRAQPQHF
cdr3_nt: TGTGCCACCAGCAGAGATCGGGGCAGGGCACAGCCCCAGCATTTT
clone_size: many
j_call: TRBJ1-5
d_call: -
v_call: TRBV15

cdr3_aa: CASSSNRGWNTEAFF
cdr3_nt: TGTGCCAGCAGTTCTAACAGGGGATGGAACACTGAAGCTTTCTTT
clone_size: many
j_call: TRBJ1-1
d_call: TRBD1
v_call: TRBV28

cdr3_aa: CASRRTTNTEAFF
cdr3_nt: TGTGCCAGCAGGCGAACCACGAACACTGAAGCTTTCTTT
clone_size: once
j_call: TRBJ1-1
d_call: -
v_call: TRBV12-3/TRBV12-4